This T cell receptor beta chain appears in the sequencing data of a study of cytomegalovirus exposure and HLA in healthy donors. General study points: The listing of about 150 TCR beta chains classed them as cytomegalovirus-associated. Later on, a genetic analysis was performed. It linked a missense variant in DCLRE1C with V- and J-gene trimming of TCR beta. Three chains linked to CMV were shown in vitro to be specific for CMV antigens. Presence/absence analysis assumed near-uniform sequencing depth across donors.

Details on this clone: Its antigen is unidentified.

PCR amplification relied on 60 Vbeta primers (plus 13 Jbeta primers). Sequencing was performed with immunoSEQ multiplex PCR; in TCRdb, only in-frame clones are kept and a portion is missing. The sample lists about 120,000 clones, 65% to 80% seen once, with around 9.9% in the top ten. The CDR3 length is 15 residues. The V and J ends lost 1 base and 7 bases respectively, with 11 bases between them. Germline V lookup: CDR1 SGHTA, CDR2 FQGNSA. Sequenced sample: PBMCs. The J gene is TRBJ1-6, the V gene TRBV7-2; tentative D call: TRBD1 (5 bases). The TCR originated in a man aged 35 to 55 in good health and CMV-seropositive. CDR3 loop: CASSLVGGWNSPLHF. The CDR3 nucleotides read TGTGCCAGCAGCTTAGTCGGGGGATGGAATTCACCCCTCCACTTT.